A single sample is the source of the 30 T cell receptor beta chains below, sequenced in a study of blood T cell repertoires in COVID-19. The method was immunoSEQ multiplex PCR; TCRdb's version includes in-frame clones alone and lacks a portion of them. The table records 300,000 to 400,000 clones, over 75% of them present only once. Sequenced sample: PBMCs or T cells enriched from blood (not recorded which). The receptors were sampled from a woman aged 30 to 39 with acute COVID-19.

The rearrangement joins TRBV24-1 to TRBJ2-1, with D possibly matching TRBD1 (5 bases). Per germline, CDR1 KGHDR and CDR2 SFDVKD. This CDR3 region has 17 residues. Trimming pared 0 bases from V and 7 bases from J, leaving 18 bases between. This chain's CDR3 is CATSDLQAGAGWNEQFF. DNA for the CDR3: TGTGCCACCAGTGATTTGCAGGCTGGAGCAGGGTGGAATGAGCAGTTCTTC.

This clone was seen a single time. The J gene is TRBJ2-7, the V gene TRBV11-2; 8 bases match TRBD1. CDR1 and CDR2 from the germline V gene are SGHAT and FQNNGV. The CDR3 has 15 residues. The junction had 9 bases not matched to a gene; V was cut back by 4 bases and J by 4 bases. As DNA, the CDR3 is TGTGCCAGCAGCTCCGGGACAGGAGGACGGTACGAGCAGTACTTC. This gives the protein CASSSGTGGRYEQYF.

This clone turned up a few times. This chain links TRBV2 with TRBJ1-5; D is unresolved. This CDR3 has 14 residues. The V end lost 2 bases, the J end lost 0 bases, and 5 bases lay between the germline ends. Germline lookup yields CDR1 SNHLY and CDR2 FYNNEI. This chain's CDR3 is CASSERLSNQPQHF. The CDR3 DNA sequence: TGTGCCAGCAGTGAAAGACTTAGCAATCAGCCCCAGCATTTT.

V is TRBV6-5 and J is TRBJ1-2; 8 nucleotides line up with TRBD1. V trimming: 5 bases; J trimming: 2 bases; junction bases outside the gene matches: 7. Germline V gene lookup returns CDR1 MNHEY and CDR2 SVGAGI. The CDR3 runs to 15 residues. CDR3 protein: CASSQGATQNYGYTF. The CDR3 DNA reads as TGTGCCAGCAGTCAGGGGGCAACTCAGAACTATGGCTACACCTTC.

The chain joins TRBV19 to TRBJ1-2; maybe TRBD1 (5 bases). V dropped 3 bases and J dropped 2 bases, with 16 bases sitting between them. The CDR3 covers 16 residues. CDR1 and CDR2 from the germline V gene are LNHDA and SQIVND (reference sequence). The CDR3 nucleotides are TGTGCCAGTAGTATCGGCGGGGGGGTCCCCAACTATGGCTACACCTTC. Residues: CASSIGGGVPNYGYTF.

This rearrangement joins TRBV7-9 to TRBJ2-2; weak D call: TRBD1 (5 bases). The CDR3 loop spans 16 amino acids. V gave up 4 bases and J gave up 0 bases, with 12 bases separating them. In germline, CDR1 is SEHNR, CDR2 FQNEAQ (reference sequence). CDR3 in DNA: TGTGCCAGCAGCTCCTCAAGGGGCGCGAACACCGGGGAGCTGTTTTTT. This codes for CASSSSRGANTGELFF.

The genes are TRBV13 and TRBJ1-2, with a weak D call TRBD1 (6 bases). Germline V gene lookup returns CDR1 PRHDT and CDR2 FYEKMQ (reference sequence). The CDR3 length is 15 residues. Trimming pared 5 bases from V and 2 bases from J, leaving 15 bases between. The CDR3 region is CASSLGVTGNYGYTF. The CDR3 DNA is TGTGCCAGCAGCCTTGGGGTTACAGGGAACTATGGCTACACCTTC.

This chain joins TRBV2 and TRBJ2-7; the D gene is possibly TRBD2 (5 bases). This CDR3 contains 14 residues. V was trimmed by 4 bases and J by 1 base, leaving 11 bases between them. Germline CDR1 and CDR2: SNHLY and FYNNEI. CDR3 loop: CASSGGQVSYEQYF. The CDR3 region has the DNA TGTGCCAGCAGTGGAGGGCAGGTATCCTACGAGCAGTACTTC.

The chain joins TRBV5-6 to TRBJ1-5; the D is unclear. This CDR3 has 12 residues. V lost 3 bases and J 7 bases, leaving 8 bases between the germline ends. Germline V gene lookup returns CDR1 SGHDT and CDR2 YYEEEE. CDR3 nucleotide sequence: TGTGCCAGCAGCTCGGGTGGCCAGCCCCAGCATTTT. The encoded protein is CASSSGGQPQHF.

About this clone: The same CDR3 can be traced to other DNA sequences in this sample. J is TRBJ1-2 and V is TRBV18; TRBD1 is a possible D gene (6 bases). Trimming stripped 3 bases from V and 2 bases from J, with 10 bases between. This CDR3 comprises 14 residues. Germline CDR1 and CDR2: KGHSH and LQKENI. The CDR3, as DNA: TGTGCCAGCTCACCCGGTACAGGGAACTATGGCTACACCTTC. This codes for CASSPGTGNYGYTF.

This chain uses TRBV6-5 with TRBJ1-1; the match to TRBD1 covers 9 bases. The germline CDR1 and CDR2 sequences are MNHEY and SVGAGI. V lost 8 bases and J lost 6; bases outside the gene matches: 10. The CDR3 sequence is 14 residues long. The CDR3 region is CASLTGGLSAEAFF. In nucleotides, the CDR3 is TGTGCCAGCCTGACAGGGGGTCTTAGCGCTGAAGCTTTCTTT.

The chain has TRBV10-1 and TRBJ1-1; 11 bases are a match to TRBD1. The CDR3 length is 13 residues. V shed 6 bases, J shed 4 bases, and the junction held 1 base outside the gene matches. Per the germline V gene, CDR1 is WNHNN and CDR2 is SYGVQD (reference sequence). Written as DNA, the CDR3 is TGCGCCAGCAGAGGACAGGGGGCCACTGAAGCTTTCTTT. This encodes CASRGQGATEAFF.

The V and J genes are TRBV3-1 (or the pseudogene TRBV3-2) and TRBJ2-1, with D possibly TRBD1 on 6 matching bases. V lost 1 base, J lost 10 bases, and 14 bases lay in between. The CDR3 extends over 14 amino acids. Germline V gives CDR1 LGHDT, CDR2 YNNKEL (reference sequence). For the CDR3, the DNA is TGTGCCAGCAGCCAAGGTGGGGGCCAGCGGGAGCAGTTCTTC. Amino acids: CASSQGGGQREQFF.

This clone came up once. The gene calls are TRBV4-2 and TRBJ2-1; 13 bases fit TRBD2. V lost 0 bases, J lost 8 bases, and 4 bases stayed unmatched. The CDR3 covers 16 residues. The V gene's germline CDR1 is LGHNA and CDR2 YNFKEQ. CDR3 region: CASSQETSGGADEQFF. As DNA, the CDR3 is TGTGCCAGCAGCCAAGAAACTAGCGGGGGGGCCGATGAGCAGTTCTTC.

J is TRBJ1-1 and V is TRBV6-5; 9 bases agree with TRBD1. This CDR3 spans 15 amino acids. The germline CDR1 and CDR2 sequences are MNHEY and SVGAGI. Trimming cost V 5 bases and J 4 bases; bases outside gene matches: 8. As DNA, the CDR3 is TGTGCCAGCAGTCACCCGACGACAGGGGGCACTGAAGCTTTCTTT. Amino acid sequence: CASSHPTTGGTEAFF.

The genes are TRBV7-2 and TRBJ1-1, with D hard to call. Germline loops: CDR1 SGHTA, CDR2 FQGNSA. CDR3 size: 14 residues. The V end was cut by 4 bases, the J end by 11 bases, with 20 bases between. The CDR3 DNA reads TGTGCCAGCAGCTCGGACGGGTTAGCGTTGTCGGCTTTCTTT. This codes for CASSSDGLALSAFF. Based on the CDR3 plus reference TRBV7-2 and TRBJ1-1, the full variable domain is GAGVSQSPSNKVTEKGKDVELRCDPISGHTALYWYRQSLGQGLEFLIYFQGNSAPDKSGLPSDRFSAERTGGSVSTLTIQRTQQEDSAVYLCASSSDGLALSAFFGQGTRLTVV.

This rearrangement joins TRBV5-1 to TRBJ2-3, with 7 bases lining up with TRBD2. The trim removed 2 bases at V and 2 bases at J, leaving 5 bases unmatched. The germline gives CDR1 SGHRS, CDR2 YFSETQ. The CDR3 extends over 15 amino acids. The DNA for the CDR3 is TGCGCCAGCAGCTTCGGGGGGACCGCCACAGATACGCAGTATTTT. Protein sequence: CASSFGGTATDTQYF.

The V and J genes are TRBV6-5 and TRBJ2-7; TRBD2 aligns across 12 bases. Germline CDR1 is MNHEY and CDR2 is SVGAGI. The CDR3 extends over 14 amino acids. V trimming: 6 bases; J trimming: 3 bases; junction bases outside the gene matches: 3. The CDR3 protein is CASSQTSGGYEQYF. The CDR3, as DNA: TGTGCCAGCAGCCAGACTAGCGGGGGCTACGAGCAGTACTTC.

The DNA for the CDR3 is TGTGCCAGCAGTGAAATGTATGGCGGGGGGTCCTACAATGAGCAGTTCTTC. Translating gives CASSEMYGGGSYNEQFF. The gene calls are TRBV6-1 and TRBJ2-1; 8 nucleotides match TRBD2. CDR3 length equals 17 residues. With 2 bases clipped from V and 1 base from J, the junction kept 7 bases outside the gene matches. The germline V gene encodes CDR1 MNHNS and CDR2 SASEGT.

On this clone itself: One junction end disagrees with the germline gene, perhaps due to a read error. The rearrangement links TRBV19 to TRBJ2-1; D perhaps matches TRBD2 (7 bases). The CDR3 loop spans 16 amino acids. Germline CDR1 and CDR2: LNHDA and SQIVND (reference sequence). CDR3 region: CASSSGGPTFYNGQFF. Here the CDR3 DNA reads TGTGCCAGTAGTAGCGGGGGCCCAACCTTCTACAATGGGCAGTTCTTC.

The rearrangement joins TRBV24-1 to TRBJ1-2, with D perhaps TRBD1 (6 bases). Germline V gene sequence: CDR1 KGHDR, CDR2 SFDVKD. This CDR3 has 14 residues. Trimming removed 0 bases from V and 2 bases from J, with 6 bases in between. This chain's CDR3 is CATSDLDRNYGYTF. The DNA for the CDR3 is TGTGCCACCAGTGATTTGGACAGGAACTATGGCTACACCTTC.

The rearrangement joins TRBV7-2 to TRBJ2-7; 8 nucleotides align to TRBD2. CDR3 length equals 15 residues. Germline V CDR1 and CDR2: SGHTA, FQGNSA. V gave up 4 bases and J gave up 2 bases; unmatched junction bases: 7. CDR3 sequence reads: CASSYRGGSPYEQYF. DNA of the CDR3: TGTGCCAGCAGCTACCGGGGGGGCTCACCCTACGAGCAGTACTTC.

This clone was seen a handful of times. The chain couples TRBV4-2 to TRBJ1-2; 7 bases fit TRBD1. Germline values: CDR1 LGHNA, CDR2 YNFKEQ. This CDR3 is 13 amino acids long. The V gene end was trimmed by 3 bases and the J gene end by 8 bases; junction bases not matched to a gene: 6. The chain's CDR3 is CASSQQGGDGYTF. The CDR3, as DNA: TGTGCCAGCAGCCAGCAGGGGGGCGACGGCTACACCTTC.

The gene calls are TRBV2 and TRBJ2-1; 8 positions match TRBD2. The CDR3 totals 14 residues. Germline lookup yields CDR1 SNHLY and CDR2 FYNNEI. Trimming took 7 bases from V and 5 from J; bases not matched to a gene: 7. The CDR3 reads CASTEASGHNEQFF. The DNA of the CDR3 is TGTGCCAGCACCGAGGCTAGCGGGCACAATGAGCAGTTCTTC.

Concerning this clone itself: Sequence at one end of the junction differs from germline and may be a read error. The rearrangement links TRBV5-4 to TRBJ1-2; D gene ambiguous. CDR1 and CDR2 (germline): SGHNT, YYREEE (reference sequence). The CDR3 loop spans 12 amino acids. The CDR3 sequence: CASRLYNYGYTF. In nucleotides, the CDR3 is TGTGCCAGCCGCTTATATAACTATGGCTACACCTTC.

Notes on this clone: Other DNA variants within this sample encode the same CDR3. This chain uses TRBV7-9 with TRBJ2-1, with TRBD2 matching 8 bases. The V and J ends lost 5 bases and 4 bases, in that order; junction bases with no gene match: 7. From germline, CDR1 is SEHNR and CDR2 FQNEAQ (reference sequence). The CDR3 totals 15 residues. CDR3 nucleotides: TGTGCCAGCAGCCTCGGGGGGGGCCCTTACAATGAGCAGTTCTTC. Amino acid sequence: CASSLGGGPYNEQFF.

The chain couples TRBV24-1 to TRBJ2-1; TRBD1 aligns across 7 bases. V was clipped by 1 base and J by 4 bases; unmatched bases: 3. Germline V gene lookup returns CDR1 KGHDR and CDR2 SFDVKD. CDR3 length: 15 amino acids. CDR3 region: CATSDLGGRYNEQFF. CDR3 coding DNA: TGTGCCACCAGTGATTTAGGGGGCAGGTACAATGAGCAGTTCTTC.

The chain uses TRBV13 and TRBJ2-7, with TRBD1 identical over 7 bases. V trimming: 4 bases; J trimming: 2 bases; junction bases outside the gene matches: 5. The CDR3 is made up of 14 amino acids. CDR1 and CDR2 from the germline V gene are PRHDT and FYEKMQ (reference sequence). The CDR3 DNA follows: TGTGCCAGCAGCTACAGGGGAGTAGCCTACGAGCAGTACTTC. Its translation is CASSYRGVAYEQYF.

V and J are TRBV7-8 and TRBJ1-2; 8 nucleotides match TRBD1. This CDR3 has 16 residues. V lost 2 bases and J lost 4; bases outside the gene matches: 9. The V gene's germline CDR1 is SGHVS and CDR2 FQNEAQ. CDR3 bases: TGTGCCAGCAGCTTACAGGCAGGGGGCGTCGTCTATGGCTACACCTTC. Translation gives CASSLQAGGVVYGYTF.

This rearrangement joins TRBV6-5 to TRBJ2-7, with 10 bases lining up with TRBD2. Unmatched junction bases numbered 8, after V lost 2 bases and J lost 4 bases. CDR1 is MNHEY, CDR2 SVGAGI, per germline. The CDR3 spans 16 residues. This CDR3 is CASSYGASGGVYEQYF. CDR3 DNA sequence: TGTGCCAGCAGTTACGGGGCTAGCGGGGGTGTATACGAGCAGTACTTC.